One sample yielded the 3 T cell receptor beta chains listed below, sequenced in a study of blood T cells in healthy people across ages. The second PCR ran about 6 to 12 cycles with a sample-barcoded 5' primer and J-beta primers. TCRdb re-derived calls from the 5' RACE reads in MiXCR, one entry per CDR3 protein. The data contain 600,000 or so distinct CDR3 sequences, approximately 30% of them singletons. The sample taken for sequencing was blood. Source of these receptors: an elderly woman in good health.

In this sample, this clonotype turned up many times. This chain joins TRBV27 and TRBJ2-1; TRBD1 aligns across 8 bases. The CDR3 length is 15 residues. Germline V CDR1 and CDR2: MNHEY, SMNVEV (reference sequence). V trimming: 5 bases; J trimming: 5 bases; junction bases outside the gene matches: 8. CDR3 nucleotides: TGTGCCAGCAGTCGCGACAGGGGTCTTGACAATGAGCAGTTCTTC. It codes for CASSRDRGLDNEQFF.

This clonotype was seen more than once but under ten times. A much larger clone sits a single nucleotide away, making a read error possible. This chain uses TRBV29-1 with TRBJ2-1, with D perhaps assigned TRBD1 or TRBD2 (5 bases each). This CDR3 is 14 amino acids long. CDR1 is SQVTM, CDR2 ANQGSEA, per germline. The CDR3 spells CSVAGTRGNNGQFF. For the CDR3, the DNA is TGCAGCGTTGCGGGGACCCGAGGTAACAATGGGCAGTTCTTC.

This chain joins TRBV5-1 and TRBJ2-3; 7 bases map to TRBD1. V gave up 2 bases and J gave up 8 bases; unmatched junction bases: 8. Germline lookup yields CDR1 SGHRS and CDR2 YFSETQ. There are 14 residues in the CDR3. The CDR3 loop is CASSFGQVSGTQYF. Here the CDR3 DNA reads TGCGCCAGCAGCTTCGGACAGGTCTCGGGTACGCAGTATTTT.